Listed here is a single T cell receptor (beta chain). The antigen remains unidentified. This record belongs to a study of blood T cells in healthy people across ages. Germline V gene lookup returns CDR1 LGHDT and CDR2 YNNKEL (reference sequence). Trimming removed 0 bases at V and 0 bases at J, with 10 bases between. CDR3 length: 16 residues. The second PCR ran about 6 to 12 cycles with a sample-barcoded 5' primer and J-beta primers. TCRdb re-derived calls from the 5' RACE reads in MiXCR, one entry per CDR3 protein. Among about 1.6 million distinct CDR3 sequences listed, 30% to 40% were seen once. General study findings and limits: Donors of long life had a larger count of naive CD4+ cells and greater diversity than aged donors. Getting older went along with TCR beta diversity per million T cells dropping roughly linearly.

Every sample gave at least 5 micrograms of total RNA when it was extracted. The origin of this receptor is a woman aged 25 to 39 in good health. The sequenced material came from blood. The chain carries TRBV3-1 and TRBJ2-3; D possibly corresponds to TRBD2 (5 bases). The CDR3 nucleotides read TGTGCCAGCAGCCAAGATGGAGGCGGAAGCACAGATACGCAGTATTTT. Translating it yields CASSQDGGGSTDTQYF.